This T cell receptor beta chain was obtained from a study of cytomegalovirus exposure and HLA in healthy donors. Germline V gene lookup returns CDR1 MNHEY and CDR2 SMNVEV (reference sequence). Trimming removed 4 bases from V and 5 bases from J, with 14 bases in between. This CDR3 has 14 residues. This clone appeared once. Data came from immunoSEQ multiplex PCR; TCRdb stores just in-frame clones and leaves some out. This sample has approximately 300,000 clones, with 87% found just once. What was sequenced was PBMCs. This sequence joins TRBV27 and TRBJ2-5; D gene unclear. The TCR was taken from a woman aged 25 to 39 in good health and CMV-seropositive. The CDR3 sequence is CASSSGFSLETQYF. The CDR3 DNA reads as TGTGCCAGCAGTTCCGGTTTTAGCCTTGAGACCCAGTACTTC.